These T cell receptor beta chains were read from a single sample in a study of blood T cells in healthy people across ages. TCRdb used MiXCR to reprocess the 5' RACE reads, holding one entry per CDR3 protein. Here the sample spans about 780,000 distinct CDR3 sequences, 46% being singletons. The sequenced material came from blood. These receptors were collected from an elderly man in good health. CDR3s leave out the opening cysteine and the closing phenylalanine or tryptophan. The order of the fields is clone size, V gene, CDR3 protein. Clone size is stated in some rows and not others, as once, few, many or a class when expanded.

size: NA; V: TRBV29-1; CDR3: SVGVGGSGLKNIQY
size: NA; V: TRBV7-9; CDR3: ASSPHSGRFYEQY
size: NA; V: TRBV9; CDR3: ASSVDGLETQY
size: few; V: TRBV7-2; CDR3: ASSLGSGLQETQY
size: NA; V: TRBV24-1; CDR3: ATSDPPFDEQY
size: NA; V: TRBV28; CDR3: ASSYSGSSGNEQF
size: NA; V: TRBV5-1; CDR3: ASSSLTSGSYNEQF
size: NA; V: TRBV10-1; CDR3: ASSESGLAGVNEQF
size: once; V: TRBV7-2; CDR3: ASSSGTVTGELF
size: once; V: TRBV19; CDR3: ASSIRADRVGKLF
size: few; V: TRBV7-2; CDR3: ASSFDQSGSAYEQY
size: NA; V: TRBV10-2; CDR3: ASRGGGLETQY
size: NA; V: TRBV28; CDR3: ASSLWEQGEYNEQF
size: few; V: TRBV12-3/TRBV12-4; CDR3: ASSVDRVMPQH
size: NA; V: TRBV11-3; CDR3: ASSFGGGSDTEAF
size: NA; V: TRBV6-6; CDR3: ASTRRGAENAEAF
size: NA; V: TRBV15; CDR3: ATSSRDFGTNEQF
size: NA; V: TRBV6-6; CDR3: ASNPGGSGGGYT
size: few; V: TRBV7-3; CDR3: ASSLIPGTGVNEQF
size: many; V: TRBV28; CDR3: ASSSGTGTETQY
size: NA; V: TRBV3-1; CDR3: ASSPQAAASGANVLT
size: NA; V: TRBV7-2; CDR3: ASSIRDRGDEQF
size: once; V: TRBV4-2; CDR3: ASSQGAGDPDTQY
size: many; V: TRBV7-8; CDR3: ASSLGSDGYT
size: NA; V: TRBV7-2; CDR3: ASSLGRDNEQF
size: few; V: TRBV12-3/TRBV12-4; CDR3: ASSQGANQPQH
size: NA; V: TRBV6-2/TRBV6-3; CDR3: ASSYSNDRPNTEAF
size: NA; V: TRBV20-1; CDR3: SADPGQGFYEQY